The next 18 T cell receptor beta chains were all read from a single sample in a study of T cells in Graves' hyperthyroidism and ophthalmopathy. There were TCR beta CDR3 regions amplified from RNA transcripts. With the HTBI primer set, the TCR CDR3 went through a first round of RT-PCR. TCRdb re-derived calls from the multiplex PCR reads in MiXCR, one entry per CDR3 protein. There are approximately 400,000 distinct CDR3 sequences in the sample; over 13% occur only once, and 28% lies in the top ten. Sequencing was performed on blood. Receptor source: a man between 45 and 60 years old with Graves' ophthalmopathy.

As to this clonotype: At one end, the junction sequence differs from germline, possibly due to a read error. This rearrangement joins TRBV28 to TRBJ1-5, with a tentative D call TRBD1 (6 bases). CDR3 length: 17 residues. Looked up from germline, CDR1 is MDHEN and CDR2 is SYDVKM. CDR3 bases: TGTGCCTGCAGTCCTACCCGGGCCCCGGGGGGCGCACAGCCCCAGCATTTT. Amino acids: CACSPTRAPGGAQPQHF.

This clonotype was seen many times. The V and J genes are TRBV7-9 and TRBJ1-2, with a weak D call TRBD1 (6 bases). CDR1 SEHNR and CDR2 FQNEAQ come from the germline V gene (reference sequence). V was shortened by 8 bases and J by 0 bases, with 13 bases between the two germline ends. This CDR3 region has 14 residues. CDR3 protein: CASGQQGANYGYTF. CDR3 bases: TGTGCCAGCGGCCAACAGGGAGCTAACTATGGCTACACCTTC.

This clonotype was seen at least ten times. The CDR3 DNA reads as TGTGCCAGCAGTGAAGTCCCTCACTCCTACGAGCAGTACTTC. Its translation is CASSEVPHSYEQYF. The J gene is TRBJ2-7, the V gene TRBV2; D gene unclear. CDR3 length equals 14 residues. Looked up from germline, CDR1 is SNHLY and CDR2 is FYNNEI. Trimming cost V 1 base and J 0 bases, with 7 bases left between them.

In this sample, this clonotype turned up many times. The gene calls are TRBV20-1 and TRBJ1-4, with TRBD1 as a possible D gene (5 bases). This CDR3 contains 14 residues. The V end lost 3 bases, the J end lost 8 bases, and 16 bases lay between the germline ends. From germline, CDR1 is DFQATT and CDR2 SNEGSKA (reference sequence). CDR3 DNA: TGCAGTGCTAGGTCCGGTCTGGGGGGGGAAAAACTGTTTTTT. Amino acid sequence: CSARSGLGGEKLFF.

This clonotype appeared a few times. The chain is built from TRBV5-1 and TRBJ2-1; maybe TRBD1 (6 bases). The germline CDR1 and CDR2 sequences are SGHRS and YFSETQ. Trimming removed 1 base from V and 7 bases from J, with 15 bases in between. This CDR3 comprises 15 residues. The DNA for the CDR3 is TGCGCCAGCAGCTTGAAAGGACAGATAATAAATGAGCAGTTCTTC. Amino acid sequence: CASSLKGQIINEQFF. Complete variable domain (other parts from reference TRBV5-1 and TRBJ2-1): KAGVTQTPRYLIKTRGQQVTLSCSPISGHRSVSWYQQTPGQGLQFLFEYFSETQRNKGNFPGRFSGRQFSNSRSEMNVSTLELGDSALYLCASSLKGQIINEQFFGPGTRLTVL.

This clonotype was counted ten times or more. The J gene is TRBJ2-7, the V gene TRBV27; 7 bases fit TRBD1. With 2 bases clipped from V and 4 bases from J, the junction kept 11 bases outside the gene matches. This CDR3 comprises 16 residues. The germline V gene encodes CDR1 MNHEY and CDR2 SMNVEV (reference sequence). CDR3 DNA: TGTGCCAGCAGTTTACATGCAGGACAGGTGGAATACGAGCAGTACTTC. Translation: CASSLHAGQVEYEQYF.

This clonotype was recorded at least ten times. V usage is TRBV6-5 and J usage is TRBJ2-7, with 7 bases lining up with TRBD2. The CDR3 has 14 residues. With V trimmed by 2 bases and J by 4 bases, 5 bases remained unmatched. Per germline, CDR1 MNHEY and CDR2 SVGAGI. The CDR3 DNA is TGTGCCAGCAGTTACGGCGGGAGTCTATACGAGCAGTACTTC. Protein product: CASSYGGSLYEQYF.

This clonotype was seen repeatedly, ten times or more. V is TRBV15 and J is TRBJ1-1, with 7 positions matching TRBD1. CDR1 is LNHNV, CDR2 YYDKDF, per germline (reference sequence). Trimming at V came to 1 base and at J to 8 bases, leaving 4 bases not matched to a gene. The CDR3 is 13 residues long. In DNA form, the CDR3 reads TGTGCCACCAGCAGAGCCTCGGACAGGGAAGCTTTCTTT. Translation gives CATSRASDREAFF.

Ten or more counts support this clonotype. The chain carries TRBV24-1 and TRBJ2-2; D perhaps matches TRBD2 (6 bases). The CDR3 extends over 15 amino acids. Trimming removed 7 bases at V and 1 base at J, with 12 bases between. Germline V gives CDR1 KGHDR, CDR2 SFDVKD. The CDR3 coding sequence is TGTGCCACCAGCTCGGGGGTAGTGAACACCGGGGAGCTGTTTTTT. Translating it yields CATSSGVVNTGELFF.

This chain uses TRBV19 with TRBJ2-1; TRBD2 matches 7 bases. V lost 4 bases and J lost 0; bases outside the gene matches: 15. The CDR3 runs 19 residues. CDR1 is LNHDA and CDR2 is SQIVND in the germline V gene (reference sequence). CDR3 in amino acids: CASSNLPLREFSSYNEQFF. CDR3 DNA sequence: TGTGCCAGTAGTAACCTCCCATTGCGGGAGTTCAGCTCCTACAATGAGCAGTTCTTC.

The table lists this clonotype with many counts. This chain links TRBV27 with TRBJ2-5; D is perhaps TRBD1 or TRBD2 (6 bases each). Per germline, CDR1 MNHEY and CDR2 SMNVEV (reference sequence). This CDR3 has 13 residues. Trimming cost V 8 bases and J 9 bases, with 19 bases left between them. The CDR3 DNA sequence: TGTGCCAGCTCTGGGGGCTATCGGGGGCCCCAGTACTTC. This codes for CASSGGYRGPQYF.

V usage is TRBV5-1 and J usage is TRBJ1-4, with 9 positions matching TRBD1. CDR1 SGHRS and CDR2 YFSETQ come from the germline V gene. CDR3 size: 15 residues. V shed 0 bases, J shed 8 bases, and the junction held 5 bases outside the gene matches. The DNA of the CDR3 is TGCGCCAGCAGCTTGGAAACAGGGGGCGGCGAAAAACTGTTTTTT. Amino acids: CASSLETGGGEKLFF.

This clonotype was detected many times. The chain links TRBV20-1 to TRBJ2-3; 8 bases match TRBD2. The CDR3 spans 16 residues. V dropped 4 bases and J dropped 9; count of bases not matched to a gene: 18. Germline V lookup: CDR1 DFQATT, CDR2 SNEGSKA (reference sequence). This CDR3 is CSANPPAASGWQTQYF. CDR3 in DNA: TGCAGTGCTAATCCACCCGCGGCTAGCGGGTGGCAAACGCAGTATTTT.

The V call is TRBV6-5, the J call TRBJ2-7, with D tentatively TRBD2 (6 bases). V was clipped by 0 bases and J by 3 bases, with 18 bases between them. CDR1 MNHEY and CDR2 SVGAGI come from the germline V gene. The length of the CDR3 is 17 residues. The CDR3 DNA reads TGTGCCAGCAGTTACTCGATAGTGTCGCACGGGGGCTACGAGCAGTACTTC. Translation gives CASSYSIVSHGGYEQYF.

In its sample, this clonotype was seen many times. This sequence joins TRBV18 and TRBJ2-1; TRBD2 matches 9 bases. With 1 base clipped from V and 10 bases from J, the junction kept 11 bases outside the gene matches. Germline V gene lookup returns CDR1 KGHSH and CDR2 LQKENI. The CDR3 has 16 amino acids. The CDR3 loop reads CASSPRGLAQEGEQFF. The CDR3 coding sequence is TGTGCCAGCTCACCACGGGGACTAGCCCAAGAGGGAGAGCAGTTCTTC. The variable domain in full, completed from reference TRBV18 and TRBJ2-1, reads NAGVMQNPRHLVRRRGQEARLRCSPMKGHSHVYWYRQLPEEGLKFMVYLQKENIIDESGMPKERFSAEFPKEGPSILRIQQVVRGDSAAYFCASSPRGLAQEGEQFFGPGTRLTVL.

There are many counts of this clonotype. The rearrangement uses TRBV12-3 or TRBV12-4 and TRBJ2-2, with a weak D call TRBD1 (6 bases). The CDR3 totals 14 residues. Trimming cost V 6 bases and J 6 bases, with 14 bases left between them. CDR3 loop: CASRRTESPGELFF. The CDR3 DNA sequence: TGTGCCAGCAGGCGGACAGAGAGCCCCGGGGAGCTGTTTTTT.

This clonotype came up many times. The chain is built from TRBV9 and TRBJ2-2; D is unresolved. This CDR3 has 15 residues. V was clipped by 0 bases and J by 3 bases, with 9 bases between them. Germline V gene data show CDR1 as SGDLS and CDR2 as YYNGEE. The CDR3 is CASSVGGSYTGELFF. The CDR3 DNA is TGTGCCAGCAGCGTAGGTGGCTCCTACACCGGGGAGCTGTTTTTT.

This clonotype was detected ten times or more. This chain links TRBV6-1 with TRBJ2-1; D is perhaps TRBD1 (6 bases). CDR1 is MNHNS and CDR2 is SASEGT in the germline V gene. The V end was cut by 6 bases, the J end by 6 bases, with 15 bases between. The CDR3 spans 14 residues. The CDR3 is CASRQSGRGNEQFF. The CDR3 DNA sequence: TGTGCCAGCAGGCAATCGGGCAGGGGCAATGAGCAGTTCTTC.